A single TCR beta chain is shown here with its context. This receptor's antigen is unknown. No qualities accompany the bases; no much larger clone lies one base away. The CDR3 spans 12 residues, from the cysteine through the phenylalanine. The read is trimmed to its CDR3 DNA, 36 bases read in frame from base 1. V has 10 bases trimmed and J has 3 bases trimmed; junction bases matching no gene number 4. The germline V gene specifies WSHSY as CDR1 and SAAADI as CDR2. The data stem from a study of blood T cell repertoires in COVID-19 (dated by TCRdb to about 2020). Regarding the research as a whole: The collaborator samples originated in the United States, Italy and Spain and spanned the acute and convalescent phases of COVID-19. The samples were drawn from the first 160 participants of the ongoing ImmuneRACE study and from 1,254 subjects provided by 6 global collaborators. Deeply sampled blood TCRbeta repertoires from subjects exposed to, actively infected with, or recovered from COVID-19 were included in the dataset. The prospective study material was composed of cDNA or gDNA derived from T cells, B-cell-depleted T cells, or PBMCs. Nearly every sample came with metadata listing a de-identified subject ID, COVID-19 status, age in years and sex. The repertoires were released in a freely available public database intended as a resource for research on the immune response to SARS-CoV-2. Where available, HLA class I and class II types were obtained from metadata supplied by the sample provider rather than from assay-based typing. Paper-wide results and their limitations: How much clinical and demographic metadata was included differed by source and by participant, and the metadata was provided uncurated.

The immunoSEQ Assay, a bias-controlled multiplex PCR, was used to amplify TCRbeta CDR3 regions from genomic DNA. As for how the authors treated the data: Within the assay, amplification of reference gene primers was used to estimate how many nucleated cells each sample contained. To quantify the absolute abundance of each unique TCRbeta CDR3 rearrangement, sequence reads were collapsed and filtered. For each sample, productive Simpson clonality was calculated as the square root of Simpson's diversity index across productive rearrangements. In TCRdb, the immuneACCESS table is reduced to in-frame sequences with V and J assigned. These tables do not hold every clone; where another copy was compared, an unresolved V gene accounts for under half, and the others remain unexplained. For V, J and clone size, that table is used; D and trimming come from the DNA. The sample includes some 150,000 clones, with over 80% observed a single time. The top ten clonotypes cover around 3.9% of the sample.

Samples from volunteer blood donors who had recovered from COVID-19 were contributed by a second Seattle source. Each collaborating institution followed its own protocols to collect whole blood in K2EDTA tubes. Collaborator samples were shipped for TCRbeta analysis as frozen whole blood, isolated PBMCs, or DNA extracted from either sample type. The chain was built from TRBV10-2 and TRBJ1-1, and TRBD1 aligns with 8 junction nucleotides. This TCR came from a woman aged 55-69 years who had recovered from COVID-19. Sequencing was performed on peripheral blood. At the DNA level, the sequence is TGCGCCACCAAACAGGGGGACACTGAAGCTTTCTTT. This translates into CATKQGDTEAFF.